The 13 T cell receptor beta chains in this list originate from one sample, sequenced in a study of beta chain features in type 1 diabetes. General study results and limits: TCRB CDR3s were moderately but significantly shorter in Type 1 diabetes patients in all four CD4+ subsets.

No antigen has been assigned to these receptors. Expressed TCRB transcripts were sequenced because the entire RNA isolate underwent reverse transcription. Using immunoSEQ multiplex PCR, the repertoire was profiled, and TCRdb retains in-frame clones only, with some absent. The sample lists under 850,000 clones, under 15% occurring once. The sample comprised naive CD4+ T cells from blood. Receptors were obtained from a man between 18 and 29 years old with type 1 diabetes.

The CDR3 loop reads CATSRDRADTDTQYF. Here the CDR3 DNA reads TGTGCCACCAGCAGAGACAGGGCCGACACAGATACGCAGTATTTT. The chain uses TRBV15 and TRBJ2-3; D perhaps matches TRBD1 (5 bases). CDR3 size: 15 residues. V was trimmed by 0 bases and J by 2 bases, leaving 9 bases between them. CDR1 and CDR2 from the germline V gene are LNHNV and YYDKDF (reference sequence).

CDR3 sequence reads: CASSSQRTGELFF. The CDR3 DNA reads as TGCGCCAGCAGTTCTCAGAGAACCGGGGAGCTGTTTTTT. This chain joins TRBV5-1 and TRBJ2-2; D ambiguous. Germline V gene data show CDR1 as SGHRS and CDR2 as YFSETQ. Trimming stripped 5 bases from V and 5 bases from J, with 10 bases between. This CDR3 spans 13 amino acids.

The rearrangement joins TRBV9 to TRBJ2-4, with D unclear. Looked up from germline, CDR1 is SGDLS and CDR2 is YYNGEE. V was cut by 0 bases and J by 1 base, with 8 bases left in between. This CDR3 is built from 15 residues. The CDR3 sequence: CASSVVEGAKNIQYF. The CDR3 DNA sequence: TGTGCCAGCAGCGTAGTTGAAGGGGCCAAAAACATTCAGTACTTC.

The chain couples TRBV4-1 to TRBJ2-5, with D maybe TRBD1 (6 bases). The CDR3 sequence is 14 residues long. V gave up 3 bases and J gave up 5 bases, with 13 bases separating them. Per the germline V gene, CDR1 is MGHRA and CDR2 is YSYEKL. The chain's CDR3 is CASSQAGTTETQYF. The CDR3 bases are TGCGCCAGCAGCCAGGCCGGGACAACGGAGACCCAGTACTTC.

This clone has a handful of counts. The rearrangement uses TRBV7-8 and TRBJ1-2; maybe TRBD1 (6 bases). In germline, CDR1 is SGHVS, CDR2 FQNEAQ. The V gene lost 1 base and the J gene lost 7 bases, with 13 bases spanning the gap. The CDR3 loop spans 14 amino acids. The DNA for the CDR3 is TGTGCCAGCAGCTTAGGAGACAGGAAATCTGGCTACACCTTC. It yields the protein CASSLGDRKSGYTF.

The chain combines TRBV6-5 with TRBJ1-1; TRBD1 might be the D (5 bases). Trimming took 4 bases from V and 1 from J, leaving 13 bases between them. CDR1 and CDR2 (germline): MNHEY, SVGAGI. The CDR3 consists of 15 residues. The chain's CDR3 is CASSLSGTANTEAFF. The CDR3 coding sequence is TGTGCCAGCAGTTTAAGCGGGACGGCGAACACTGAAGCTTTCTTT.

This clone was counted only a few times. The rearrangement joins TRBV5-1 to TRBJ2-2, with 7 bases that match TRBD1. V was pared by 4 bases and J by 6 bases, with 9 bases of the junction left unmatched. The CDR3 is 15 amino acids. Germline-derived CDR1 and CDR2 are SGHRS and YFSETQ. CDR3 bases: TGCGCCAGCAGCCCTAACTCACAGGGGCCCGGGGAGCTGTTTTTT. Protein product: CASSPNSQGPGELFF.

This clone was observed a handful of times. The gene calls are TRBV11-1 and TRBJ2-1, with D perhaps TRBD1 (5 bases). Germline V gene lookup returns CDR1 SGHAT and CDR2 FQDESV (reference sequence). The CDR3 runs to 14 residues. V dropped 1 base and J dropped 7 bases, with 11 bases sitting between them. The CDR3 loop is CASSLVPPGNEQFF. In DNA form, the CDR3 reads TGTGCCAGCAGCTTAGTGCCTCCAGGGAATGAGCAGTTCTTC.

The gene calls are TRBV5-1 and TRBJ2-5, with a weak D call TRBD2 (5 bases). CDR1 is SGHRS, CDR2 YFSETQ, per germline. V lost 2 bases to trimming and J lost 0 bases, with 11 bases between them. The CDR3 consists of 15 residues. For the CDR3, the DNA is TGCGCCAGCAGCTTTTCCAGCGGAAACCAAGAGACCCAGTACTTC. Encoded protein: CASSFSSGNQETQYF.

V gene TRBV6-1 combines with J gene TRBJ2-2; TRBD1 matches 7 bases. The CDR3 totals 15 residues. Germline V CDR1 and CDR2: MNHNS, SASEGT. V gave up 10 bases and J gave up 3 bases; unmatched junction bases: 11. CDR3 protein: CAIKQVQGDTGELFF. The CDR3 DNA reads as TGTGCCATCAAGCAAGTTCAGGGGGACACCGGGGAGCTGTTTTTT.

This clone was counted between two and nine times. The chain couples TRBV5-1 to TRBJ2-5; 11 bases are shared with TRBD2. Germline-derived CDR1 and CDR2 are SGHRS and YFSETQ. The length of the CDR3 is 16 residues. V lost 1 base and J lost 1; bases outside the gene matches: 3. CDR3 nucleotide sequence: TGCGCCAGCAGCTTGTCTAGCGGGGGGTCCCAAGAGACCCAGTACTTC. Protein sequence: CASSLSSGGSQETQYF.

The V gene is TRBV7-9, the J gene TRBJ1-1; 10 bases match TRBD1. Germline assignment: CDR1 SEHNR and CDR2 FQNEAQ (reference sequence). V shed 5 bases and J 4 bases; nucleotides not matched to a gene: 4. The CDR3 is 14 residues long. The CDR3 DNA is TGTGCCAGCAGCCCTCGGACAGGGGGCACTGAAGCTTTCTTT. Its translation: CASSPRTGGTEAFF.

This rearrangement joins TRBV7-3 to TRBJ2-2; D call uncertain. Germline V lookup: CDR1 SGHTA, CDR2 FQGTGA. The CDR3 contains 16 residues. Deletions cut 2 bases from V and 2 bases from J, with 12 bases between. CDR3 nucleotide sequence: TGTGCCAGCAGCTTATTGTGGGGTGGAAACACCGGGGAGCTGTTTTTT. Translated: CASSLLWGGNTGELFF.